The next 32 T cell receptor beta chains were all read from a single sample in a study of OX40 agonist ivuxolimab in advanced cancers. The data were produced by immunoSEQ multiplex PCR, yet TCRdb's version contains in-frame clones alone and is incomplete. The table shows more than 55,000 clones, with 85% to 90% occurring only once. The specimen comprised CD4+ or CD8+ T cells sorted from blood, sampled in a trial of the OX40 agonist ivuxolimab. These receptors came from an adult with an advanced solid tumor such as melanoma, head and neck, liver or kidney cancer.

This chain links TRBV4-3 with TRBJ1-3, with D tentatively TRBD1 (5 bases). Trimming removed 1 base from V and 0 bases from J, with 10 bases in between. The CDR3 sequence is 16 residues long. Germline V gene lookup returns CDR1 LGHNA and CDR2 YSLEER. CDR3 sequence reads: CASSQVGGASGNTIYF. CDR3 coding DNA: TGCGCCAGCAGCCAAGTAGGAGGGGCCTCTGGAAACACCATATATTTT.

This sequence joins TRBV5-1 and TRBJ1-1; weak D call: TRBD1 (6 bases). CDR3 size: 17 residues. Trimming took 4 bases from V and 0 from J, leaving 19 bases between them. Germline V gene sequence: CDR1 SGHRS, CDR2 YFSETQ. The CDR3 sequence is CASSLLARTALNTEAFF. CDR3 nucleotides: TGCGCCAGCAGCCTACTTGCTCGGACAGCCTTGAACACTGAAGCTTTCTTT.

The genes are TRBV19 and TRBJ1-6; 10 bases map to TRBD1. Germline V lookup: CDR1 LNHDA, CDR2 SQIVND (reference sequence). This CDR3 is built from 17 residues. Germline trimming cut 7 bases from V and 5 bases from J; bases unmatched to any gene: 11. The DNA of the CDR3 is TGTGCCAGTACCTCCGGGACAGGGGTTGGAAATAATTCACCCCTCCACTTT. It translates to CASTSGTGVGNNSPLHF.

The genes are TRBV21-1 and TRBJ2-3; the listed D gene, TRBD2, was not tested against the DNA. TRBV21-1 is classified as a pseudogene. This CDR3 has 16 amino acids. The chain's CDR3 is CASSKGGLAPSDTQYF. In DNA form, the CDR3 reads TGTGCCAGCAGCAAAGGGGGACTAGCCCCCTCCGATACGCAGTATTTT.

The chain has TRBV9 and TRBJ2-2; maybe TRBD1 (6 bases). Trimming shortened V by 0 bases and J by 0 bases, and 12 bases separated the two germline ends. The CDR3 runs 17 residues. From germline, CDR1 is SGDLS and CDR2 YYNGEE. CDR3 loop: CASSVVGQGSNTGELFF. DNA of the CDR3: TGTGCCAGCAGCGTAGTGGGGCAGGGGTCGAACACCGGGGAGCTGTTTTTT.

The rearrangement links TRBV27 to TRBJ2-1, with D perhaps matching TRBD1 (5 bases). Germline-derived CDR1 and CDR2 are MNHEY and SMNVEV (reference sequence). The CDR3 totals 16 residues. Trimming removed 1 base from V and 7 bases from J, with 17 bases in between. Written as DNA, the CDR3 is TGTGCCAGCAGTTTATTTAAGGGGTCAAGGTTGAATGAGCAGTTCTTC. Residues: CASSLFKGSRLNEQFF.

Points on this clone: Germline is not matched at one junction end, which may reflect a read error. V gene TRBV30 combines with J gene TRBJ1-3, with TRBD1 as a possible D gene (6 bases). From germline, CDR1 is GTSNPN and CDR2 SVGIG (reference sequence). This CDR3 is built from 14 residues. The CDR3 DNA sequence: TGTGCCTGGACCAAGGGGGTTTCTGGAAACACCACATATTTT. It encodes CAWTKGVSGNTTYF.

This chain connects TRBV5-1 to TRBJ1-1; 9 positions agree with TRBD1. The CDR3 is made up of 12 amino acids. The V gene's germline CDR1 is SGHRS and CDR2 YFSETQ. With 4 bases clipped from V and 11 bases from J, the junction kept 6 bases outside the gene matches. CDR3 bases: TGCGCCAGCAGCGAAGGACAGGGGCAGGCTTTCTTT. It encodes CASSEGQGQAFF.

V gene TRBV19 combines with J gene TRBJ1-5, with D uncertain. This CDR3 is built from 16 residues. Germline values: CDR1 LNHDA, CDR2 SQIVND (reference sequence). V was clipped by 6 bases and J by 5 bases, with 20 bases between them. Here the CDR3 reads CASSPNGVPIDQPQHF. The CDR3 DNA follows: TGTGCCAGTAGCCCTAATGGGGTGCCCATCGATCAGCCCCAGCATTTT.

CDR3 nucleotides: TGCGCCAGCAGCCAAGATCGAAAGTTCCCGAGTAGGCTCACTGAAGCTTTCTTT. Residues: CASSQDRKFPSRLTEAFF. This chain uses TRBV4-1 with TRBJ1-1, with D unresolved. This CDR3 is 18 amino acids long. Germline CDR1 reads MGHRA; CDR2 reads YSYEKL. The germline V and J ends were trimmed by 0 bases and 4 bases, with 21 bases remaining between them.

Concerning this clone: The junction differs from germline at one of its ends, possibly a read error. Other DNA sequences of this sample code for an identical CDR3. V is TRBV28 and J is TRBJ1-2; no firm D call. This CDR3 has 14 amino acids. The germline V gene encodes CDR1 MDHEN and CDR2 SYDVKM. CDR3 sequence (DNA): TGTGCCAGCAGTTTAATGACACCGGGCGTTGGCTATACCTTC. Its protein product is CASSLMTPGVGYTF.

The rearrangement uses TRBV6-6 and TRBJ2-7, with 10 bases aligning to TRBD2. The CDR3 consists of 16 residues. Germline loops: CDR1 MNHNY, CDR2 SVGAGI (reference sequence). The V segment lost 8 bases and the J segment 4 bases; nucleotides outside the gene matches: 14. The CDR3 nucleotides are TGTGCCAGCTCCCAGAGGGCTAGCGGGAGAGTATACGAGCAGTACTTC. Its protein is CASSQRASGRVYEQYF.

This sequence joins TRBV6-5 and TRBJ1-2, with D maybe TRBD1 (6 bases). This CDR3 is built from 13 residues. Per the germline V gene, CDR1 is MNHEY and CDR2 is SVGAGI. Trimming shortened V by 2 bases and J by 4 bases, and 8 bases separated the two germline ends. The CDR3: CASSYGQSYGYTF. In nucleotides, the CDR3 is TGTGCCAGCAGTTACGGACAGAGCTATGGCTACACCTTC.

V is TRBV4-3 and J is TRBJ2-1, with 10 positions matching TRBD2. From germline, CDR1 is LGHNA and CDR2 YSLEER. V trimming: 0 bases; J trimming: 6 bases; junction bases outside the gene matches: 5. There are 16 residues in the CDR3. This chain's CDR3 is CASSQDLVAGGNEQFF. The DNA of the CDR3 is TGCGCCAGCAGCCAAGATTTGGTAGCGGGGGGCAATGAGCAGTTCTTC.

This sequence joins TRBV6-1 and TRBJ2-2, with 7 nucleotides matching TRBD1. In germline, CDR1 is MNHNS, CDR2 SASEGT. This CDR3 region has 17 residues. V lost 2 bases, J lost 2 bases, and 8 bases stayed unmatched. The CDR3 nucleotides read TGTGCCAGCAGTGAATCAGCTCGGACAGGAAACACCGGGGAGCTGTTTTTT. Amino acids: CASSESARTGNTGELFF.

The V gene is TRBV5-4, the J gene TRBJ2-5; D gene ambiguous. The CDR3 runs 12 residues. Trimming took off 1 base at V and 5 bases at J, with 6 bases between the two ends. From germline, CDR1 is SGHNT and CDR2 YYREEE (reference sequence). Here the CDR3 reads CASSLPRETQYF. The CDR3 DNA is TGTGCCAGCAGCTTGCCGCGTGAGACCCAGTACTTC.

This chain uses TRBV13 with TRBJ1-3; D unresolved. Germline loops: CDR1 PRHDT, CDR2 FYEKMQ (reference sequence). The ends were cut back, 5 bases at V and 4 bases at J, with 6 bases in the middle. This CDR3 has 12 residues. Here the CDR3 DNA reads TGTGCCAGCAGCACCCAGGGAAACACCATATATTTT. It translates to CASSTQGNTIYF.

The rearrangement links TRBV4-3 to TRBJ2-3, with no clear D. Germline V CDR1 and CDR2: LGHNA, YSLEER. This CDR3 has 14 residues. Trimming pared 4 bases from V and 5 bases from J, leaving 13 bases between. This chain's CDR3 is CASSPGPQRDTQYF. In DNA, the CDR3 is TGCGCCAGCAGCCCTGGGCCTCAGCGAGATACGCAGTATTTT.

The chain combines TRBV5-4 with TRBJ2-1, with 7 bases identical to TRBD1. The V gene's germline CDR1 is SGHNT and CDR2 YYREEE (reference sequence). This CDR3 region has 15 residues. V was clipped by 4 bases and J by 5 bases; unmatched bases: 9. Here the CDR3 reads CASSMDRSNHNEQFF. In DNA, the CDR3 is TGTGCCAGCAGCATGGACAGGTCCAACCACAATGAGCAGTTCTTC.

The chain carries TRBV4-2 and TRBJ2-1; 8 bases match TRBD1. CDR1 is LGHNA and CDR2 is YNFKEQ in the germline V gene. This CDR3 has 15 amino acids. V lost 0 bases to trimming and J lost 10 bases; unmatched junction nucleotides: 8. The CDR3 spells CASSQEPGGRSEQFF. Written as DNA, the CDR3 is TGTGCCAGCAGCCAAGAACCAGGGGGCCGTTCAGAGCAGTTCTTC.

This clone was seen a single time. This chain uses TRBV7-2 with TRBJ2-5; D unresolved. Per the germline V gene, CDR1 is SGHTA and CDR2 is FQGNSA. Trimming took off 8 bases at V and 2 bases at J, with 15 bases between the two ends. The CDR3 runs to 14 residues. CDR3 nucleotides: TGTGCCAGCTTTCCGGTATACGGGCAAGAGACCCAGTACTTC. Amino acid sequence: CASFPVYGQETQYF.

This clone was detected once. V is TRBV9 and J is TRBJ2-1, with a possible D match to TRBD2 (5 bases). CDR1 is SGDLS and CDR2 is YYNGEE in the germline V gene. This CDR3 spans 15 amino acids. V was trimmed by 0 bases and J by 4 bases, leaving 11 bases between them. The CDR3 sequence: CASSVGGSAYNEQFF. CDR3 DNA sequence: TGTGCCAGCAGCGTAGGGGGTAGCGCATACAATGAGCAGTTCTTC.

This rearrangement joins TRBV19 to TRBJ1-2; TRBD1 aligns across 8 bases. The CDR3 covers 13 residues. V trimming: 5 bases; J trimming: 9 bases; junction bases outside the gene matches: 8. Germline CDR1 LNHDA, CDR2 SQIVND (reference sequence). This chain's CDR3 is CASSLGTGTSYTF. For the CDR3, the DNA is TGTGCCAGTAGTCTCGGGACAGGAACAAGCTACACCTTC.

CDR3 in DNA: TGTGCCAGCAGTGAATGGGGACAGCCAACAAAACTGTTTTTT. Translating it yields CASSEWGQPTKLFF. The chain employs TRBV6-1 and TRBJ1-4, with 7 bases fitting TRBD1. CDR3 size: 14 residues. CDR1 is MNHNS, CDR2 SASEGT, per germline. Trimming at V came to 2 bases and at J to 10 bases, leaving 7 bases not matched to a gene.

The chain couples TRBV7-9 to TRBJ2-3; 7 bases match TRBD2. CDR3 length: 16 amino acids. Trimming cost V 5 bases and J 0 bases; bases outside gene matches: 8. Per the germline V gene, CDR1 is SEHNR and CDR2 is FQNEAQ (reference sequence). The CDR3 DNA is TGTGCCAGCAGCCCCGGACTAGTCCAGAGCACAGATACGCAGTATTTT. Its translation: CASSPGLVQSTDTQYF.

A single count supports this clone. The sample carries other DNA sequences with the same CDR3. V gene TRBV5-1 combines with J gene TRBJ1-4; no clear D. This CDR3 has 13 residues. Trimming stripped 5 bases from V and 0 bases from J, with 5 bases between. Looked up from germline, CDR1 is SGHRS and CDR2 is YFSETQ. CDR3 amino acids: CASRRATNEKLFF. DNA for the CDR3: TGCGCCAGCAGGAGAGCAACTAATGAAAAACTGTTTTTT.

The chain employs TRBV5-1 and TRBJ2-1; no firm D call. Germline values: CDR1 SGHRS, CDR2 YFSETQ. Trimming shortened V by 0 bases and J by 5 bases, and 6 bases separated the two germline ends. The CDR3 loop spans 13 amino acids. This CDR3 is CASSLEMNNEQFF. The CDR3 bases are TGCGCCAGCAGCTTGGAGATGAACAATGAGCAGTTCTTC.

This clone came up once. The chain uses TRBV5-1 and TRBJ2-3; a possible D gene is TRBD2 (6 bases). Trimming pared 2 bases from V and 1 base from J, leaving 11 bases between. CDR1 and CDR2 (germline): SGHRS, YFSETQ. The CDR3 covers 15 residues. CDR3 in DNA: TGCGCCAGCAGCTTCGGGGGAGCAGGCACAGATACGCAGTATTTT. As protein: CASSFGGAGTDTQYF.

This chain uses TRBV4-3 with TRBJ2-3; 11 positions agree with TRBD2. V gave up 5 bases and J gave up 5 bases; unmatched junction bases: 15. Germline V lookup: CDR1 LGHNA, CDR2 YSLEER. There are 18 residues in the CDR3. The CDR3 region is CASSARLTSGGGEDTQYF. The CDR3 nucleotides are TGCGCCAGCAGCGCCCGATTAACTAGCGGGGGAGGAGAAGATACGCAGTATTTT.

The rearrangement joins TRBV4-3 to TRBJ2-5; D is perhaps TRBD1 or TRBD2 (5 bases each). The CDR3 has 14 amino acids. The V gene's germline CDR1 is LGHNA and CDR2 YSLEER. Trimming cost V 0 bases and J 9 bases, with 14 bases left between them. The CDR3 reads CASSQDRTPGAQYF. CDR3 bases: TGCGCCAGCAGCCAAGACAGGACACCCGGGGCCCAGTACTTC.

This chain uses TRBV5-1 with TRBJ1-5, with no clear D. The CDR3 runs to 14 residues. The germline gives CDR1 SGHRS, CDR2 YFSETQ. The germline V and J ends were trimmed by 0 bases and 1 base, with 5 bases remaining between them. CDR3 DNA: TGCGCCAGCAGCTTGGGAGGGAGCAATCAGCCCCAGCATTTT. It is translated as CASSLGGSNQPQHF.

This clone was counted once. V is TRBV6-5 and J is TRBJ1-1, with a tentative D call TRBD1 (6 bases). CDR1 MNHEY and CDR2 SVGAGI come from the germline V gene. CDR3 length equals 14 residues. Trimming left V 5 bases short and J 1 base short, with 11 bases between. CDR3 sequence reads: CASSQLTGNTEAFF. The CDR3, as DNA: TGTGCCAGCAGTCAGTTGACAGGGAACACTGAAGCTTTCTTT.